Detailed here is one T cell receptor beta chain. Using immunoSEQ multiplex PCR, the repertoire was profiled, and TCRdb retains in-frame clones only, with some absent. The table has some 96,000 clones, roughly 83% seen once. V gave up 4 bases and J gave up 1 base; unmatched junction bases: 3. In germline, CDR1 is SGHRS, CDR2 YFSETQ. This CDR3 contains 14 residues. The sample belongs to a study of T cell responses to AZD1222 COVID-19 vaccine. This specimen consisted of peripheral blood, obtained 28 days after the second AZD1222 dose. The rearrangement links TRBV5-1 to TRBJ1-1; 8 bases agree with TRBD1. This sequence originates from an adult who received the AZD1222 COVID-19 vaccine. The CDR3 loop reads CASSGQGGNTEAFF. The CDR3 bases are TGCGCCAGCAGCGGACAGGGAGGGAACACTGAAGCTTTCTTT.